This TCR beta chain was captured by sequencing in a study of CD8 T cells in Susac syndrome. FACS enriched CD8+ TEMRA cells, while bulk CD8+ and CD4+ were negatively isolated. The V end lost 4 bases, the J end lost 3 bases, and 13 bases lay between the germline ends. The CDR3 extends over 15 amino acids. Germline V lookup: CDR1 KGHSH, CDR2 LQKENI. This clonotype was recorded once. Reverse transcription of about 0.45 to 1 ug RNA was performed with random hexamers. TCR beta CDR3 was amplified by immunoSEQ covering 54 Vbeta and 13 Jbeta. TCRdb itself ran the immunoSEQ multiplex PCR reads through MiXCR, one entry per CDR3 protein. This sample yields around 270,000 distinct CDR3 sequences, of which 75% to 90% are seen a single time; around 0.18% belongs to the top ten.

This clonotype was sampled from a human donor with multiple sclerosis. The rearrangement joins TRBV18 to TRBJ2-1; D call uncertain. The material sequenced was CD8+ T cells from PBMCs. CDR3 residues: CASSLTALVYNEQFF. The CDR3 region has the DNA TGTGCCAGCTCACTTACAGCGCTAGTCTACAATGAGCAGTTCTTC. Full variable domain (remainder filled in from reference TRBV18 and TRBJ2-1): NAGVMQNPRHLVRRRGQEARLRCSPMKGHSHVYWYRQLPEEGLKFMVYLQKENIIDESGMPKERFSAEFPKEGPSILRIQQVVRGDSAAYFCASSLTALVYNEQFFGPGTRLTVL.